What follows are 19 T cell receptor beta chains derived from one specimen sequenced in a study of response to subunit inactivated influenza vaccine. TCRdb re-called the RT-PCR reads with MiXCR, one entry per CDR3 protein. The data contain about 160,000 distinct CDR3 sequences, approximately 11% of them singletons. The specimen comprised non-naive T cells sorted from PBMCs, sampled 35 to 45 days after vaccination. Every receptor here comes from a man in his fifties or sixties who received an inactivated influenza vaccine.

CDR3 protein: CASSSAEGISYGYTF. CDR3 nucleotides: TGTGCCAGCAGCTCGGCGGAGGGTATTAGCTATGGCTACACCTTC. The chain joins TRBV7-9 to TRBJ1-2; no clear D. Germline assignment: CDR1 SEHNR and CDR2 FQNEAQ (reference sequence). This CDR3 has 15 residues. The V end was cut by 4 bases, the J end by 4 bases, with 16 bases between.

The rearrangement links TRBV25-1 to TRBJ1-6, with 7 bases fitting TRBD1. V was pared by 2 bases and J by 10 bases, with 5 bases of the junction left unmatched. Per the germline V gene, CDR1 is MGHDK and CDR2 is SYGVNS. CDR3 length: 14 amino acids. CDR3 amino acids: CASSEQGEDSPLHF. Written as DNA, the CDR3 is TGTGCCAGCAGTGAACAGGGGGAAGACTCACCCCTCCACTTT.

This clonotype has more than one count but fewer than ten. The chain is built from TRBV20-1 and TRBJ2-7; a possible D gene is TRBD2 (7 bases). Germline loops: CDR1 DFQATT, CDR2 SNEGSKA (reference sequence). CDR3 length: 15 amino acids. V lost 0 bases and J 5 bases, leaving 17 bases between the germline ends. CDR3: CSARDWGHGGDEQYF. CDR3 DNA: TGCAGTGCTAGAGATTGGGGACATGGGGGGGACGAGCAGTACTTC.

This clonotype was observed at least ten times. This chain uses TRBV20-1 with TRBJ2-1; TRBD2 matches 7 bases. The germline gives CDR1 DFQATT, CDR2 SNEGSKA (reference sequence). There are 16 residues in the CDR3. V shed 5 bases and J 0 bases; nucleotides not matched to a gene: 10. CDR3 sequence: CSAGKRGRHSYNEQFF. CDR3 DNA sequence: TGCAGTGCTGGGAAGCGGGGCCGCCACTCCTACAATGAGCAGTTCTTC.

This rearrangement joins TRBV7-9 to TRBJ2-3; 7 bases are shared with TRBD1. V was pared by 7 bases and J by 3 bases, with 7 bases of the junction left unmatched. The CDR3 is made up of 14 amino acids. Germline CDR1 and CDR2: SEHNR and FQNEAQ (reference sequence). CDR3 sequence: CASTSDRLTDTQYF. CDR3 DNA sequence: TGTGCCAGCACCTCGGACAGGCTGACAGATACGCAGTATTTT.

This sequence joins TRBV9 and TRBJ2-7, with a weak D call TRBD2 (5 bases). CDR1 is SGDLS and CDR2 is YYNGEE in the germline V gene. The CDR3 is made up of 15 amino acids. Trimming stripped 0 bases from V and 0 bases from J, with 10 bases between. DNA for the CDR3: TGTGCCAGCAGCGTAGGAGGGAAAAGCTCCTACGAGCAGTACTTC. This gives the protein CASSVGGKSSYEQYF.

This clonotype was found many times. This rearrangement joins TRBV5-1 to TRBJ1-4; a possible D gene is TRBD1 (5 bases). CDR1 SGHRS and CDR2 YFSETQ come from the germline V gene. The CDR3 extends over 15 amino acids. V lost 4 bases, J lost 7 bases, and 17 bases lay in between. The CDR3 region is CASSLDSLSGEKLFF. In DNA, the CDR3 is TGCGCCAGCAGCCTTGACAGCCTGAGTGGTGAAAAACTGTTTTTT.

This clonotype appeared many times. The chain employs TRBV20-1 and TRBJ2-5; D not resolved. The CDR3 contains 13 residues. The V gene's germline CDR1 is DFQATT and CDR2 SNEGSKA (reference sequence). With 4 bases removed from V and 0 bases from J, the gap between germline ends came to 9 bases. The CDR3 region has the DNA TGCAGTGCTATTCCTGAGAACCAAGAGACCCAGTACTTC. The encoded protein is CSAIPENQETQYF.

The chain is built from TRBV18 and TRBJ1-1, with TRBD1 matching over 9 bases. This CDR3 has 15 amino acids. The germline CDR1 and CDR2 sequences are KGHSH and LQKENI. V was pared by 0 bases and J by 1 base, with 0 bases of the junction left unmatched. The CDR3 loop is CASSPPGQGNTEAFF. The CDR3 region has the DNA TGTGCCAGCTCACCACCGGGACAGGGGAACACTGAAGCTTTCTTT.

In this sample, this clonotype turned up many times. V gene TRBV6-2 or TRBV6-3 combines with J gene TRBJ1-2; no firm D call. Germline CDR1 reads MNHEY; CDR2 reads SVGEGT. This CDR3 contains 14 residues. V lost 7 bases and J 1 base, leaving 13 bases between the germline ends. As DNA, the CDR3 is TGTGCCAGCAAACAACCCTCATATAACTATGGCTACACCTTC. Its translation is CASKQPSYNYGYTF.

With regard to this clonotype: This may arise from a read error, as a much more abundant clone is one base away. The chain joins TRBV12-3 or TRBV12-4 to TRBJ2-1; 9 bases are shared with TRBD2. The CDR3 length is 18 residues. The CDR3 nucleotides read TGTGCCATCAGTTCCCCGGGGCTAGCGGGGCACTCCTACAATGAGCAGTTCTTC. As protein: CAISSPGLAGHSYNEQFF.

V gene TRBV19 combines with J gene TRBJ2-2; D is unclear. V was shortened by 6 bases and J by 4 bases, with 12 bases between the two germline ends. This CDR3 is built from 14 residues. Germline assignment: CDR1 LNHDA and CDR2 SQIVND (reference sequence). DNA of the CDR3: TGTGCCAGTAGCGGGCAACGAACCACCGGGGAGCTGTTTTTT. Translated: CASSGQRTTGELFF.

This clonotype was picked up many times. The V call is TRBV4-3, the J call TRBJ2-3; tentatively, D is TRBD2 (6 bases). The V end was cut by 0 bases, the J end by 6 bases, with 13 bases between. The germline V gene encodes CDR1 LGHNA and CDR2 YSLEER. The CDR3 has 15 amino acids. In DNA, the CDR3 is TGCGCCAGCAGCCAAGAAAGTAGCGGTCCCGATACGCAGTATTTT. It yields the protein CASSQESSGPDTQYF.

This clonotype turned up a few times. The rearrangement uses TRBV2 and TRBJ2-1; 12 bases agree with TRBD2. CDR1 SNHLY and CDR2 FYNNEI come from the germline V gene. V shed 1 base and J 1 base; nucleotides not matched to a gene: 14. This CDR3 has 21 amino acids. In DNA form, the CDR3 reads TGTGCCAGCAGTGAAGGTTTCGGGCTAGCGGGAGGGAAACCGTCCTACAATGAGCAGTTCTTC. This sequence encodes CASSEGFGLAGGKPSYNEQFF.

This clonotype was recorded a few times. The CDR3: CASSTRASADTEAFF. The CDR3 DNA sequence: TGTGCCAGCAGCACTCGTGCCTCGGCCGACACTGAAGCTTTCTTT. The chain couples TRBV9 to TRBJ1-1; D unresolved. CDR1 and CDR2 (germline): SGDLS, YYNGEE. V was cut by 4 bases and J by 3 bases, with 16 bases left in between. This CDR3 has 15 amino acids.

This clonotype was seen a handful of times. This sequence joins TRBV4-3 and TRBJ2-7, with D possibly called TRBD1 or TRBD2 (6 bases each). The CDR3 sequence is 14 residues long. CDR1 is LGHNA, CDR2 YSLEER, per germline. Trimming took 1 base from V and 7 from J, leaving 14 bases between them. The CDR3 coding sequence is TGCGCCAGCAGCCAAGCTCCTTTAGGGGGGGAGCAGTACTTC. Its translation is CASSQAPLGGEQYF.

This clonotype was observed a few times. The rearrangement uses TRBV4-1 and TRBJ2-7; a possible D gene is TRBD2 (5 bases). Trimming removed 0 bases at V and 5 bases at J, with 20 bases between. The CDR3 has 17 residues. Per germline, CDR1 MGHRA and CDR2 YSYEKL. CDR3 protein: CASSQDHPTRGNHEQYF. CDR3 coding DNA: TGCGCCAGCAGCCAAGATCACCCCACCCGAGGGAACCACGAGCAGTACTTC.

In its sample, this clonotype was seen many times. V usage is TRBV27 and J usage is TRBJ1-1, with D perhaps matching TRBD1 (5 bases). The CDR3 has 14 amino acids. CDR1 MNHEY and CDR2 SMNVEV come from the germline V gene (reference sequence). Trimming stripped 0 bases from V and 3 bases from J, with 8 bases between. The CDR3 loop reads CASSLSGADTEAFF. The CDR3 nucleotides read TGTGCCAGCAGTTTATCTGGGGCCGACACTGAAGCTTTCTTT.

This chain joins TRBV20-1 and TRBJ2-5; no definite D call. The CDR3 runs 14 residues. V was cut by 6 bases and J by 1 base, with 15 bases left in between. Germline CDR1 reads DFQATT; CDR2 reads SNEGSKA (reference sequence). CDR3 in amino acids: CSAFRGSSQETQYF. The CDR3 nucleotides read TGCAGTGCCTTCAGAGGCAGTTCCCAAGAGACCCAGTACTTC.